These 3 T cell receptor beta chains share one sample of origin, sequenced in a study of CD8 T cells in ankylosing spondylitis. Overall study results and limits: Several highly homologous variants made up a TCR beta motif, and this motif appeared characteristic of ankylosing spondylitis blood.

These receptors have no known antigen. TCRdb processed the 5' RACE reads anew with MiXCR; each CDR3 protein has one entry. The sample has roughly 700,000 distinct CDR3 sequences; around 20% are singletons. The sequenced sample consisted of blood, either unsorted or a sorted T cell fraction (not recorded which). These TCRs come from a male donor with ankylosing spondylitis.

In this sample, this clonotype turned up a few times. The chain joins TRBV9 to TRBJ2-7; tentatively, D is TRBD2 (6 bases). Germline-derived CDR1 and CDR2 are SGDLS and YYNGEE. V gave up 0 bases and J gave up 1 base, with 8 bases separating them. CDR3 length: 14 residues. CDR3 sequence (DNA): TGTGCCAGCAGCGTAGCTGCGGGGTCCTACGAGCAGTACTTC. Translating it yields CASSVAAGSYEQYF. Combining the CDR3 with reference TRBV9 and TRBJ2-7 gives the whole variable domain DSGVTQTPKHLITATGQRVTLRCSPRSGDLSVYWYQQSLDQGLQFLIQYYNGEERAKGNILERFSAQQFPDLHSELNLSSLELGDSALYFCASSVAAGSYEQYFGPGTRLTVT.

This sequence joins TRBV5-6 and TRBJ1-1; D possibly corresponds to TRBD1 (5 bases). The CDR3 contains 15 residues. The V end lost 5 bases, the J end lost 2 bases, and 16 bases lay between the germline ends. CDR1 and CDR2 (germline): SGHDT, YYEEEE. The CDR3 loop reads CASSSRDLLNTEAFF. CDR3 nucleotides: TGTGCCAGCAGTTCCCGGGACCTACTAAACACTGAAGCTTTCTTT.

The DNA of the CDR3 is TGTGCCAGCAGCTTACGACAGGGAACAACTAATGAAAAACTGTTTTTT. It encodes CASSLRQGTTNEKLFF. The chain employs TRBV7-9 and TRBJ1-4; 7 bases are shared with TRBD1. The ends lost 2 bases at V and 0 bases at J; junction bases unmatched: 3. CDR3 length equals 16 residues. The germline V gene encodes CDR1 SEHNR and CDR2 FQNEAQ (reference sequence).